These 24 T cell receptor beta chains share one sample of origin, sequenced in a study of blood T cell repertoires in COVID-19. Generated by immunoSEQ multiplex PCR, the TCRdb table keeps only in-frame clones and is missing some. The sample lists more than 95,000 clones, roughly 80% seen once, with 3% to 4% in the top ten. Sample: peripheral blood. All receptors derive from a woman older than 75 with active or convalescent COVID-19.

The chain couples TRBV27 to TRBJ2-3; the D gene is possibly TRBD2 (7 bases). This CDR3 has 16 residues. CDR1 is MNHEY, CDR2 SMNVEV, per germline (reference sequence). V was trimmed by 7 bases and J by 2 bases, leaving 19 bases between them. In DNA form, the CDR3 reads TGTGCCAGCACCTCACGGAGGGGGGGGGCCACAGATACGCAGTATTTT. This encodes CASTSRRGGATDTQYF.

V is TRBV28 and J is TRBJ1-4, with TRBD1 identical over 10 bases. This CDR3 is 15 amino acids long. V trimming: 11 bases; J trimming: 8 bases; junction bases outside the gene matches: 14. CDR1 is MDHEN and CDR2 is SYDVKM in the germline V gene. The DNA of the CDR3 is TGTGCCTCGCGGGGGGACAGGGGACCCGCGGAAAAACTGTTTTTT. Protein product: CASRGDRGPAEKLFF.

The chain combines TRBV12-3 or TRBV12-4 with TRBJ1-5; D is unclear. This CDR3 is 11 amino acids long. Trimming cost V 3 bases and J 12 bases, with 9 bases left between them. Written as DNA, the CDR3 is TGTGCCAGCAGTTTTGGGGAGGGCCAGCATTTT. Protein product: CASSFGEGQHF.

The chain links TRBV29-1 to TRBJ1-2; a possible D gene is TRBD1 (6 bases). The CDR3 is 12 amino acids. The germline CDR1 and CDR2 sequences are SQVTM and ANQGSEA. V was trimmed by 6 bases and J by 3 bases, leaving 11 bases between them. In DNA, the CDR3 is TGCAGCGTCGCACAGGGTGACTATGGCTACACCTTC. As protein: CSVAQGDYGYTF.

V is TRBV5-6 and J is TRBJ1-1, with TRBD1 as a possible D gene (6 bases). CDR3 size: 14 residues. CDR1 is SGHDT and CDR2 is YYEEEE in the germline V gene. Deletions cut 6 bases from V and 2 bases from J, with 14 bases between. In DNA form, the CDR3 reads TGTGCCAGCATCTTACAGGGTCTAAACACTGAAGCTTTCTTT. Residues: CASILQGLNTEAFF. The full variable domain, in which reference TRBV5-6 and TRBJ1-1 provide the parts outside the CDR3, is DAGVTQSPTHLIKTRGQQVTLRCSPKSGHDTVSWYQQALGQGPQFIFQYYEEEERQRGNFPDRFSGHQFPNYSSELNVNALLLGDSALYLCASILQGLNTEAFFGQGTRLTVV.

CDR3 sequence reads: CASTTGNTGELFF. CDR3 sequence (DNA): TGTGCCAGCACGACAGGGAACACCGGGGAGCTGTTTTTT. V gene TRBV28 combines with J gene TRBJ2-2; the D gene is possibly TRBD1 (6 bases). The V end was cut by 7 bases, the J end by 1 base, with 7 bases between. Germline loops: CDR1 MDHEN, CDR2 SYDVKM. The CDR3 has 13 residues.

The CDR3 protein is CATSREAQPQHF. CDR3 bases: TGTGCCACCAGCAGAGAGGCTCAGCCCCAGCATTTT. This chain joins TRBV15 and TRBJ1-5, with D unclear. Germline V gene sequence: CDR1 LNHNV, CDR2 YYDKDF (reference sequence). The CDR3 extends over 12 amino acids. Between the trimmed V and J ends, which lost 0 bases and 6 bases, there was a span of 3 bases.

The V gene is TRBV11-2, the J gene TRBJ1-3; perhaps TRBD1 as D (5 bases). The V gene's germline CDR1 is SGHAT and CDR2 FQNNGV. Trimming removed 3 bases at V and 5 bases at J, with 8 bases between. The CDR3 has 13 residues. CDR3 DNA: TGTGCCAGCAGCTTCGCAGGGAGAAACACCATATATTTT. The encoded protein is CASSFAGRNTIYF.

V is TRBV3-1 (or the pseudogene TRBV3-2) and J is TRBJ2-7; D remains ambiguous. Deletions cut 1 base from V and 0 bases from J, with 10 bases between. The CDR3 has 15 amino acids. Germline V gene data show CDR1 as LGHDT and CDR2 as YNNKEL (reference sequence). The CDR3 here is CASSQGTHDSYEQYF. The CDR3 coding sequence is TGTGCCAGCAGCCAAGGAACTCATGACTCCTACGAGCAGTACTTC.

The genes are TRBV20-1 and TRBJ2-3; D ambiguous. This CDR3 is built from 11 residues. V was shortened by 5 bases and J by 2 bases, with 5 bases between the two germline ends. CDR1 is DFQATT and CDR2 is SNEGSKA in the germline V gene (reference sequence). The CDR3 here is CSAPHTDTQYF. The CDR3 DNA reads TGCAGTGCTCCCCACACAGATACGCAGTATTTT.

V usage is TRBV5-1 and J usage is TRBJ2-2; D not certain. V lost 1 base to trimming and J lost 0 bases, with 7 bases between them. CDR1 and CDR2 (germline): SGHRS, YFSETQ. The CDR3 is 15 residues long. The CDR3 DNA sequence: TGCGCCAGCAGCTTGTGGCAGACGAACACCGGGGAGCTGTTTTTT. Translated, it gives CASSLWQTNTGELFF.

In nucleotides, the CDR3 is TGTGCCTGGAGTCAGACAGGGGTGCCCTACGAGCAGTACTTC. Translation: CAWSQTGVPYEQYF. The gene calls are TRBV30 and TRBJ2-7; 8 bases agree with TRBD1. CDR1 GTSNPN and CDR2 SVGIG come from the germline V gene (reference sequence). The CDR3 extends over 14 amino acids. V trimming: 2 bases; J trimming: 2 bases; junction bases outside the gene matches: 5.

Only a few counts were recorded for this clone. The J gene is TRBJ2-7, the V gene TRBV7-2; TRBD1 might be the D (6 bases). Germline-derived CDR1 and CDR2 are SGHTA and FQGNSA. The ends were cut back, 4 bases at V and 2 bases at J, with 15 bases in the middle. The CDR3 contains 15 residues. This chain's CDR3 is CASSSDSGQTYEQYF. The DNA of the CDR3 is TGTGCCAGCAGCTCCGACAGCGGACAGACCTACGAGCAGTACTTC.

The chain combines TRBV28 with TRBJ2-3; 8 bases line up with TRBD1. CDR3 length equals 15 residues. With V trimmed by 2 bases and J by 1 base, 2 bases remained unmatched. The germline gives CDR1 MDHEN, CDR2 SYDVKM. The CDR3 sequence is CASSLLTGGTDTQYF. CDR3 coding DNA: TGTGCCAGCAGTTTACTGACAGGGGGCACAGATACGCAGTATTTT.

This chain links TRBV9 with TRBJ2-2, with D possibly being TRBD1 (5 bases). Germline CDR1 SGDLS, CDR2 YYNGEE. This CDR3 is built from 13 residues. V dropped 6 bases and J dropped 7 bases, with 13 bases sitting between them. CDR3 amino acids: CASTLVTGGELFF. The CDR3 bases are TGTGCCAGCACCTTAGTAACAGGCGGGGAGCTGTTTTTT.

This clone has just a few counts. J is TRBJ1-5 and V is TRBV6-2 or TRBV6-3; D perhaps matches TRBD1 (6 bases). The V gene's germline CDR1 is MNHEY and CDR2 SVGEGT. Trimming left V 6 bases short and J 5 bases short, with 14 bases between. This CDR3 comprises 14 residues. For the CDR3, the DNA is TGTGCCAGCAGCCACAGGGCACACTATCAGCCCCAGCATTTT. This translates into CASSHRAHYQPQHF.

This rearrangement joins TRBV7-9 to TRBJ2-1; D is uncertain. CDR3 size: 16 residues. In germline, CDR1 is SEHNR, CDR2 FQNEAQ (reference sequence). The V and J ends lost 2 bases and 0 bases respectively, with 11 bases between them. CDR3 in DNA: TGTGCCAGCAGCTTAAGTCGCTACCCCTCCTACAATGAGCAGTTCTTC. Translating gives CASSLSRYPSYNEQFF.

The rearrangement uses TRBV5-6 and TRBJ2-7; 15 bases are shared with TRBD2. V shed 4 bases and J 7 bases; nucleotides not matched to a gene: 12. CDR3 length: 17 residues. Germline V CDR1 and CDR2: SGHDT, YYEEEE. Here the CDR3 DNA reads TGTGCCAGCAGCCCGGGACTAGCGGGGGGAGGGTTTGGGGAGCAGTACTTC. Translating it yields CASSPGLAGGGFGEQYF.

This clone was seen once. The V call is TRBV19, the J call TRBJ2-1, with 9 bases lining up with TRBD2. V trimming: 5 bases; J trimming: 7 bases; junction bases outside the gene matches: 6. Per germline, CDR1 LNHDA and CDR2 SQIVND (reference sequence). This CDR3 contains 14 residues. The CDR3 sequence is CASSGLARRNEQFF. DNA for the CDR3: TGTGCCAGTAGTGGACTAGCGAGACGTAATGAGCAGTTCTTC.

J is TRBJ2-2 and V is TRBV6-6; 12 bases map to TRBD2. After removal of 5 bases from V and 2 bases from J, the junction contained 9 bases not matched to a gene. This CDR3 has 18 amino acids. Looked up from germline, CDR1 is MNHNY and CDR2 is SVGAGI (reference sequence). CDR3 protein: CASSPFGLAGTNTGELFF. CDR3 bases: TGTGCCAGCAGTCCCTTCGGACTAGCGGGGACCAACACCGGGGAGCTGTTTTTT.

The V call is TRBV27, the J call TRBJ1-2; no clear D gene. Germline CDR1 MNHEY, CDR2 SMNVEV (reference sequence). V shed 4 bases and J shed 9 bases, with 12 bases lying between them. The CDR3 is 12 amino acids. This CDR3 is CASSSLTGSYTF. The CDR3 nucleotides are TGTGCCAGCAGTTCCCTAACCGGGAGCTACACCTTC.

The chain uses TRBV28 and TRBJ2-7; D possibly corresponds to TRBD2 (9 bases). CDR3 length: 18 residues. Germline values: CDR1 MDHEN, CDR2 SYDVKM. V lost 7 bases and J lost 0, with 25 bases in between. CDR3 region: CASIKTGALSGSSYEQYF. The CDR3 nucleotides are TGTGCCAGCATCAAGACAGGGGCCCTTAGCGGGAGCTCCTACGAGCAGTACTTC.

The rearrangement joins TRBV19 to TRBJ1-1; a weak D match, TRBD1 (5 bases). The V gene lost 5 bases and the J gene lost 3 bases, with 16 bases spanning the gap. The CDR3 runs to 15 residues. CDR1 and CDR2 from the germline V gene are LNHDA and SQIVND (reference sequence). The CDR3 coding sequence is TGTGCCAGTAGTTCGGGGGGAGCTAGGGACACTGAAGCTTTCTTT. Translating gives CASSSGGARDTEAFF.

The J gene is TRBJ1-5, the V gene TRBV3-1 (or the pseudogene TRBV3-2); D might be TRBD1 (5 bases). In germline, CDR1 is LGHDT, CDR2 YNNKEL (reference sequence). V lost 5 bases and J 3 bases, leaving 11 bases between the germline ends. CDR3 length: 14 residues. The CDR3: CASSYQGSNQPQHF. The DNA for the CDR3 is TGTGCCAGCAGCTACCAGGGTTCCAATCAGCCCCAGCATTTT.